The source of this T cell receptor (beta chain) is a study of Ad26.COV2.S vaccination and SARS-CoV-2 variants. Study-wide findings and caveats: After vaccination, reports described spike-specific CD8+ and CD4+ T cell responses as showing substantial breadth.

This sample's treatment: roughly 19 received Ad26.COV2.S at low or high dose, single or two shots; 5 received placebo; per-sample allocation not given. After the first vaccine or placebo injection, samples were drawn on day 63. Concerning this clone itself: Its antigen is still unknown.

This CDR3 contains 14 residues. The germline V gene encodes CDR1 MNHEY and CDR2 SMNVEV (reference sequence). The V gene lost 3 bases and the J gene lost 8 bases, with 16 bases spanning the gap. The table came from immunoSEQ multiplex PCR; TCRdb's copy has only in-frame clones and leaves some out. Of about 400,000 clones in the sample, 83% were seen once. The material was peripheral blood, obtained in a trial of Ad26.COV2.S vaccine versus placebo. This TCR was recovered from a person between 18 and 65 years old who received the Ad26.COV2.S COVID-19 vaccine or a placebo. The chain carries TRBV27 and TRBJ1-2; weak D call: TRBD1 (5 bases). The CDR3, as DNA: TGTGCCAGCAGTTTCTCGGGGCCCCGTATGGGCTACACCTTC. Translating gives CASSFSGPRMGYTF.